This T cell receptor (beta chain) originates from a study of T cells expressing NK-cell markers (dated by TCRdb to about 2020). Looking at the study overall: Three sorted T-cell subsets (CD3+CD56+NKG2C+, CD3+CD56+NKG2C- and CD3+CD56-NKG2C+) from several donors had their TCR beta-chain repertoires profiled. Sequencing of the libraries produced 2 x 150 bp reads on Illumina HiSeq 2000/2500, MiSeq or NextSeq. The study sequenced eight donors, all healthy volunteers chosen at random: three men and five women. Of the eight sequenced donors, seven were found to be HCMV-seropositive and one was found to be HCMV-seronegative. The research as a whole found: Whether the expanded NKG2C-expressing T cell clones were specific for HCMV antigens remained unclear. In five to seven donors, the dominant CD3+CD56+NKG2C+ clonotypes were among the top 10 CD8+ clonotypes and accounted for 1.0-7.0% of CD8+ T cells. Those dominant clonotypes were again the most abundant among CD3+CD56-NKG2C+ cells in a handful of donors, at about 25-65%.

According to the germline V gene (reference sequence), CDR1 reads GTSNPN and CDR2 reads SVGIG. The CDR3, from cysteine to phenylalanine, totals 15 residues. The protein alone is recorded here. The sequencer listed for this sample is Illumina HiSeq 2000. TCR beta cDNA libraries were prepared using 5'RACE template switching, which introduced a universal primer site and unique molecular identifiers. cDNA synthesis was primed from the TCR beta constant segment, followed by two successive PCR amplification steps. The original methods were these. MIGEC was used to demultiplex reads and group the reads by UMI, and MiTCR was used to assemble and quantify clonotypes. Only TCR cDNA sequences supported by at least two reads were kept to exclude erroneous sequences. The tcR package was used for downstream repertoire analysis, and clonotypes were matched between fractions using CDR3 nucleotide sequence together with V segment. VDJmatch was used to annotate antigen specificity against VDJdb, with one amino acid substitution in CDR3 allowed. TCRdb reprocessed the reads, and each CDR3 protein sequence is entered once, without DNA. Clone size and V and J calls follow TCRdb, not the original study. This specimen's table enumerates a few hundred thousand distinct CDR3 sequences. In total, the top ten clones hold around 0.4% of the sample.

A remark on this clonotype: This clone's antigen is unknown.

HCMV serostatus was determined by detecting HCMV-specific IgG in serum with a commercial ELISA kit. Peripheral blood mononuclear cells were isolated from blood by Ficoll density gradient centrifugation. The receptor's source is a man aged 18 to 29 in good health. Donor details come from another sample of the same person, matched by shared clones. Sequences were obtained from blood T cells: a sorted CD56 or NKG2C T cell subset, CD4+ or CD8+ T cells, or bulk PBMC T cells (not recorded which). The rearrangement joined TRBV30 to TRBJ2-1. CDR3 sequence: CAWSVGGRASNEQFF.